These T cell receptor beta chains were read from a single sample in a study of T-cell reconstitution after alpha-beta-depleted transplantation in children. TCRdb passed the PCR reads through MiXCR, listing each CDR3 protein once. Of 780,000 or so distinct CDR3 sequences in the sample, 16% were seen once. The sample was PBMCs, mostly from graft donor cells, taken 360 days after TCRalphabeta/CD19-depleted stem cell transplant. The receptors were gathered from a male patient younger than 18 who had a stem cell transplant for acute lymphoblastic leukemia, so the T cells may come from the graft donor. The conserved cysteine and the conserved F or W are not part of the CDR3 here. Each record gives: CDR3 protein, V gene.

CDR3 protein: ASKASGSNEQF; V gene: TRBV7-9
CDR3 protein: ASSVRFMAGSHEQY; V gene: TRBV9
CDR3 protein: AWSVLPTRLSTDTQY; V gene: TRBV30
CDR3 protein: ASSWVPAGVGELF; V gene: TRBV7-8
CDR3 protein: ASSPPGLAGNNEQF; V gene: TRBV7-9
CDR3 protein: ASSAWVTGTGQPQH; V gene: TRBV2
CDR3 protein: ASSTSSGEGNEQF; V gene: TRBV7-6
CDR3 protein: ASSQIGTNYGYT; V gene: TRBV4-1
CDR3 protein: SARGLAWPNNEQF; V gene: TRBV20-1
CDR3 protein: ASSIGGQETQY; V gene: TRBV5-6
CDR3 protein: ASSLDPEVEQY; V gene: TRBV12-3/TRBV12-4
CDR3 protein: SAWGRNYGYT; V gene: TRBV20-1
CDR3 protein: AIRDGGFPGSAEKLF; V gene: TRBV10-3
CDR3 protein: ATWPGLQTETQY; V gene: TRBV3-1
CDR3 protein: ASARRGALNSPLH; V gene: TRBV27
CDR3 protein: ASSSYRDPNWVEQY; V gene: TRBV11-2
CDR3 protein: ASSGTSGYTDTQY; V gene: TRBV11-2
CDR3 protein: ASSYSAGAAEKLF; V gene: TRBV6-2/TRBV6-3
CDR3 protein: ASSQRMGGSTPGSCF; V gene: TRBV23-1
CDR3 protein: ASSSLRTSLTDTQY; V gene: TRBV7-9
CDR3 protein: ASSSETYSFYGYT; V gene: TRBV5-1
CDR3 protein: ASSYEYRVNYGYT; V gene: TRBV6-5
CDR3 protein: ASSRWWVDNEQF; V gene: TRBV12-3/TRBV12-4
CDR3 protein: ASSTDSTVPY; V gene: TRBV7-9
CDR3 protein: ASSPGQIHSYEQY; V gene: TRBV5-6
CDR3 protein: ASSQELPPSTDTQY; V gene: TRBV4-1
CDR3 protein: ASSLVGVGETQY; V gene: TRBV7-7
CDR3 protein: ASSLVATPFPYEQY; V gene: TRBV13
CDR3 protein: ATSRDRLAGSSYEQY; V gene: TRBV15
CDR3 protein: ASRPGEGNTEAF; V gene: TRBV6-5
CDR3 protein: ASSDKRASYEQY; V gene: TRBV2
CDR3 protein: ASSLRQGDLSPLH; V gene: TRBV12-3/TRBV12-4
CDR3 protein: ASSFRRETGELF; V gene: TRBV7-6
CDR3 protein: ASSPHRGFTYEQY; V gene: TRBV14
CDR3 protein: ASSYQGLAGYVDFGETQY; V gene: TRBV12-3/TRBV12-4
CDR3 protein: SARIGQGGEQY; V gene: TRBV20-1
CDR3 protein: ASSSSLGAGRTGELF; V gene: TRBV5-1
CDR3 protein: SVELADEQF; V gene: TRBV29-1
CDR3 protein: ASSPPAGNTGELF; V gene: TRBV7-3
CDR3 protein: ASSLSRAFEQY; V gene: TRBV7-9
CDR3 protein: ASRWWDYSYNEQF; V gene: TRBV12-2
CDR3 protein: SAPPGLAKETQY; V gene: TRBV20-1
CDR3 protein: ATQRRTALNEQF; V gene: TRBV15
CDR3 protein: ATSREVTSADTQY; V gene: TRBV15
CDR3 protein: CARGAHPSGIKYEQF; V gene: TRBV20-1
CDR3 protein: ASSQGYGYGNQPQH; V gene: TRBV4-1
CDR3 protein: ASSAPGSSYNEQF; V gene: TRBV7-6
CDR3 protein: SAQWTSPSDTQY; V gene: TRBV20-1
CDR3 protein: ASSERDRGQETQY; V gene: TRBV9
CDR3 protein: ASSEGLAGVPYEQY; V gene: TRBV10-1
CDR3 protein: ASSLTITTDTQY; V gene: TRBV7-3
CDR3 protein: ASSSPGTLLTEGYT; V gene: TRBV7-9
CDR3 protein: ASSSGSRTYSSGNTIY; V gene: TRBV9
CDR3 protein: ASSLIYGRSGNEQF; V gene: TRBV7-3
CDR3 protein: ASSYKLAGAPNEQF; V gene: TRBV6-5
CDR3 protein: ASSYPGGGNQPQH; V gene: TRBV6-5
CDR3 protein: ASSQDQAGGTYNEQF; V gene: TRBV4-2
CDR3 protein: ASSVRRPLRTDTQY; V gene: TRBV28
CDR3 protein: ASTLTTGPYEQY; V gene: TRBV12-3/TRBV12-4
CDR3 protein: ASSRLGQSEAF; V gene: TRBV7-3